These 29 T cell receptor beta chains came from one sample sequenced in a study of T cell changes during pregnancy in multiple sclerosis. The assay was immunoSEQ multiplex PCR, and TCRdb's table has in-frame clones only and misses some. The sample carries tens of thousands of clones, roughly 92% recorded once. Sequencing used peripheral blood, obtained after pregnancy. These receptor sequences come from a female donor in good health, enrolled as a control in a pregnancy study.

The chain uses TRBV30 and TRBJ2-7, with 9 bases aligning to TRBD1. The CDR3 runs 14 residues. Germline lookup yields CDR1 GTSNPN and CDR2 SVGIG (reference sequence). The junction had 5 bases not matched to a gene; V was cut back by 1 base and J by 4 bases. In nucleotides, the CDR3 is TGTGCCTGGAGTGACCGGGACAGGGCGTACGAGCAGTACTTC. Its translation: CAWSDRDRAYEQYF.

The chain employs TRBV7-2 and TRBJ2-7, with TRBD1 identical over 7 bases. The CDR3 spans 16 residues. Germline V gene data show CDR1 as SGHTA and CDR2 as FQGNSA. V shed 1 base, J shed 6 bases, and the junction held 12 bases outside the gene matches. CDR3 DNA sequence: TGTGCCAGCAGCTTAGGGCCGGCAGGGGGTTTCGGCGAGCAGTACTTC. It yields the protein CASSLGPAGGFGEQYF.

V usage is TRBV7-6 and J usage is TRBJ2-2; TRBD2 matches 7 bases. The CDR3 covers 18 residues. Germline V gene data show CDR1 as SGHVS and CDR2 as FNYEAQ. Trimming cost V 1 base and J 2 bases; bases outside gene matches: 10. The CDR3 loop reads CASSLVVVASGNTGELFF. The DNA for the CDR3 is TGTGCCAGCAGCTTAGTAGTGGTCGCTAGCGGAAACACCGGGGAGCTGTTTTTT.

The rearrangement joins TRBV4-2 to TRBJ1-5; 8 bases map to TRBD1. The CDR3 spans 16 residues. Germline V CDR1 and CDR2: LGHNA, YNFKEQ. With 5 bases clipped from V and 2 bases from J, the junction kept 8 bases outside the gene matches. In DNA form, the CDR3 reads TGTGCCAGCAGCTACGGACAGGGTAATGGCAATCAGCCCCAGCATTTT. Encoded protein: CASSYGQGNGNQPQHF.

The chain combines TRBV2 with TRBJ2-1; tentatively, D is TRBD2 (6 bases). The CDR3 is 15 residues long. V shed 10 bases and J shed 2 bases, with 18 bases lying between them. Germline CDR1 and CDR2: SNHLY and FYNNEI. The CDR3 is CATQAGAGPYNEQFF. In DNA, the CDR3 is TGTGCCACCCAGGCTGGGGCGGGACCCTACAATGAGCAGTTCTTC.

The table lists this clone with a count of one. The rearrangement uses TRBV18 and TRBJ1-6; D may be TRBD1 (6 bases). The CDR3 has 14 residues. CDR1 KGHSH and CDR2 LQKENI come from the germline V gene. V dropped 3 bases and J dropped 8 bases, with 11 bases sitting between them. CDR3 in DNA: TGTGCCAGCTCACCGGTGGGGGCGTATTCACCCCTCCACTTT. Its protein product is CASSPVGAYSPLHF.

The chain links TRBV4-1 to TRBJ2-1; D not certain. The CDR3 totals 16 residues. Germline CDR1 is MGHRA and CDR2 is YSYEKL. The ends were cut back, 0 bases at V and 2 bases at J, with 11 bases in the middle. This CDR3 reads CASSQERVSPYNEQFF. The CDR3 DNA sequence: TGCGCCAGCAGCCAAGAACGGGTCTCGCCCTACAATGAGCAGTTCTTC.

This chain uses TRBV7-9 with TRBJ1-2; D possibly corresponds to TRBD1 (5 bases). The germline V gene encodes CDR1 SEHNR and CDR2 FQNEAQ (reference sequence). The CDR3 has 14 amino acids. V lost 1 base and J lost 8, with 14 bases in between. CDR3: CASSLGKGALGYTF. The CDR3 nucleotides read TGTGCCAGCAGCTTAGGGAAAGGGGCGCTCGGCTACACCTTC.

CDR3 loop: CASSLSFGTGSDEQFF. The CDR3 nucleotides read TGCGCCAGCAGCTTGAGTTTCGGGACAGGGTCCGATGAGCAGTTCTTC. The rearrangement uses TRBV5-1 and TRBJ2-1; 9 bases are a match to TRBD1. CDR1 and CDR2 (germline): SGHRS, YFSETQ. The CDR3 has 16 amino acids. The V segment lost 1 base and the J segment 8 bases; nucleotides outside the gene matches: 10.

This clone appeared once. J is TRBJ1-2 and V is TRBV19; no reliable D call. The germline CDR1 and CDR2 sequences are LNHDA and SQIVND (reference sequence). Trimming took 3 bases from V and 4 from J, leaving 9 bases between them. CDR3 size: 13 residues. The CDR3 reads CASSMRDGYGYTF. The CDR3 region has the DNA TGTGCCAGTAGTATGCGGGATGGCTATGGCTACACCTTC.

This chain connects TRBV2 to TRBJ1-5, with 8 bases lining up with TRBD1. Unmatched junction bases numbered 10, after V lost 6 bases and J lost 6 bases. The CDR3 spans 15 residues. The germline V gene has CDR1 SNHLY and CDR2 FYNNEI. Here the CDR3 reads CASSGSGGLRQPQHF. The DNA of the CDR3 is TGTGCCAGCAGCGGGTCAGGGGGCTTACGTCAGCCCCAGCATTTT.

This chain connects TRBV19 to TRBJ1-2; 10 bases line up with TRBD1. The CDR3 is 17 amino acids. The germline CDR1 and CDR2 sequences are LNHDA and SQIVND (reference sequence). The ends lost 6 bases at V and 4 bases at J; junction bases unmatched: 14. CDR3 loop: CASSSLRQGASAYGYTF. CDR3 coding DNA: TGTGCCAGTAGCTCACTCCGACAGGGGGCTTCAGCCTATGGCTACACCTTC.

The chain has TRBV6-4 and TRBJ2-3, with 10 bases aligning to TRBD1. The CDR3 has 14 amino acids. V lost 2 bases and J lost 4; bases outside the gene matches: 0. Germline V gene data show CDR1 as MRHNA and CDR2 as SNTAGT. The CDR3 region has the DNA TGTGCCAGCAGTGACGGACAGGGGGCAGATACGCAGTATTTT. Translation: CASSDGQGADTQYF.

CDR3 DNA: TGTGCCAGCAGCTTAGGACAGGAGGCGGGTGGCTACACCTTC. Amino acid sequence: CASSLGQEAGGYTF. The chain combines TRBV7-9 with TRBJ1-2, with a weak D call TRBD1 (6 bases). Germline loops: CDR1 SEHNR, CDR2 FQNEAQ (reference sequence). CDR3 length equals 14 residues. Trimming left V 1 base short and J 7 bases short, with 13 bases between.

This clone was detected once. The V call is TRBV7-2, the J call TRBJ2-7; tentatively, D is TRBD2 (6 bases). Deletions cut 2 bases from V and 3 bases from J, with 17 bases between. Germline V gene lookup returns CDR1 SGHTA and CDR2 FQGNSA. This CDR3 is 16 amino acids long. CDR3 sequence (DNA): TGTGCCAGCAGCTTATTGTCTGCGGGACCGAACTACGAGCAGTACTTC. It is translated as CASSLLSAGPNYEQYF.

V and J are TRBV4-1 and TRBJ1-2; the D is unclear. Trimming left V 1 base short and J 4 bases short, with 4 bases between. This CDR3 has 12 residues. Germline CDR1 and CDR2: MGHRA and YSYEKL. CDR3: CASSQVSYGYTF. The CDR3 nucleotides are TGCGCCAGCAGCCAAGTCAGCTATGGCTACACCTTC.

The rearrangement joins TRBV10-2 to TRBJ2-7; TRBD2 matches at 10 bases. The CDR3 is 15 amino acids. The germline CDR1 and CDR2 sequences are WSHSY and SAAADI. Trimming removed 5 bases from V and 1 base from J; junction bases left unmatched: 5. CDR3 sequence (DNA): TGCGCCAGCAGTCTTATAGCGGGGGGTTCCTACGAGCAGTACTTC. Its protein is CASSLIAGGSYEQYF.

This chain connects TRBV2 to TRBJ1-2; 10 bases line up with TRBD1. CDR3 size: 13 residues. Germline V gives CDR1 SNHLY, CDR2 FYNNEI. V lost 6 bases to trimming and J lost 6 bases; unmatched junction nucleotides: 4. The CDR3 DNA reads TGTGCCAGCAGCGGACAGGGGGAAAATGGCTACACCTTC. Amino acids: CASSGQGENGYTF.

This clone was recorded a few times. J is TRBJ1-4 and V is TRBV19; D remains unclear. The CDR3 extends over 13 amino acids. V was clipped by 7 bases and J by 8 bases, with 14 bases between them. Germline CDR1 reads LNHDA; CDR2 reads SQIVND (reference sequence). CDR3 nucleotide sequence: TGTGCCAGTATAAGAGGCGCCGGGGAAAAACTGTTTTTT. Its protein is CASIRGAGEKLFF.

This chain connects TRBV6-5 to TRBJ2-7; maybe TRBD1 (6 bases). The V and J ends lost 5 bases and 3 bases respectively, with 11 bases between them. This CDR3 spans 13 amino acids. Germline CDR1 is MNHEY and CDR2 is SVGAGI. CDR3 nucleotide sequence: TGTGCCAGCAGTACAAGGACAGTCTACGAGCAGTACTTC. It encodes CASSTRTVYEQYF.

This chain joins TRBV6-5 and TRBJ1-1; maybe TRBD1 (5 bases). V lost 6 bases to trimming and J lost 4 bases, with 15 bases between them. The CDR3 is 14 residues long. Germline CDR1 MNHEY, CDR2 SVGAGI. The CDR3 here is CASSSLGRGTEAFF. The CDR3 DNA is TGTGCCAGCAGCTCCTTGGGGAGGGGCACTGAAGCTTTCTTT.

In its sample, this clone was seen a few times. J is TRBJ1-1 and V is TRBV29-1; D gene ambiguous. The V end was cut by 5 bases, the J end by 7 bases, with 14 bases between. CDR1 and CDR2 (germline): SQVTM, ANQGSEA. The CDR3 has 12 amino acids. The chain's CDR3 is CSVNRLDLEAFF. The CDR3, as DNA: TGCAGCGTTAATCGCCTAGACCTTGAAGCTTTCTTT.

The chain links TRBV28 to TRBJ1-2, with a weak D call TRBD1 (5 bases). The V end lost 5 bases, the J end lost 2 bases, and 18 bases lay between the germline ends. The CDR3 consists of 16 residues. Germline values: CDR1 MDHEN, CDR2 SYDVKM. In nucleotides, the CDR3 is TGTGCCAGCAGTCCCGGTCGGTGGGGCTCCAACTATGGCTACACCTTC. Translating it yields CASSPGRWGSNYGYTF.

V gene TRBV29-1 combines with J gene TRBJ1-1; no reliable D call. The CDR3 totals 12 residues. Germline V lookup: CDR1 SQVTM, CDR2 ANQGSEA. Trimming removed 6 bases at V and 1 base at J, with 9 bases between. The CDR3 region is CSVDQENTEAFF. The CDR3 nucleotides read TGCAGCGTCGACCAGGAGAACACTGAAGCTTTCTTT.

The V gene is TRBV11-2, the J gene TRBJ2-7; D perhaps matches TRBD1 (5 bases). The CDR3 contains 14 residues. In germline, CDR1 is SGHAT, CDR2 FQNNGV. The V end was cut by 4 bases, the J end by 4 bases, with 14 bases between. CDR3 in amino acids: CASSSLRVLYEQYF. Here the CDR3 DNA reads TGTGCCAGCAGCTCCCTCAGGGTTCTTTACGAGCAGTACTTC.

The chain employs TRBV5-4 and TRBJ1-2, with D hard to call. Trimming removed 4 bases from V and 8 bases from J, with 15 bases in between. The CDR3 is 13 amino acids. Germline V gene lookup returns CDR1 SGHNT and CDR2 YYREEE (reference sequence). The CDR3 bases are TGTGCCAGCAGCCGATCAGAGGAGACCGGCTACACCTTC. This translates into CASSRSEETGYTF.

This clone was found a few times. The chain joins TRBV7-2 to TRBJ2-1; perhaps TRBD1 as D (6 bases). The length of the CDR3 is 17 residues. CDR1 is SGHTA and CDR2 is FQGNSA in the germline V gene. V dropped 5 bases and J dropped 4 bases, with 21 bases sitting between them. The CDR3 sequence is CASSIRTAPILYNEQFF. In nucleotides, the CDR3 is TGTGCCAGCAGCATACGGACAGCACCAATCTTGTACAATGAGCAGTTCTTC.

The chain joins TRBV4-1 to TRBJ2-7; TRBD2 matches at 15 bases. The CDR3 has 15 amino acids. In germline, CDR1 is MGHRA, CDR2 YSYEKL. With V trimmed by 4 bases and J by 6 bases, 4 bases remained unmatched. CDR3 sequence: CASSPRTSGGAEQYF. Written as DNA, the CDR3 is TGCGCCAGCAGCCCCCGGACTAGCGGGGGGGCCGAGCAGTACTTC.

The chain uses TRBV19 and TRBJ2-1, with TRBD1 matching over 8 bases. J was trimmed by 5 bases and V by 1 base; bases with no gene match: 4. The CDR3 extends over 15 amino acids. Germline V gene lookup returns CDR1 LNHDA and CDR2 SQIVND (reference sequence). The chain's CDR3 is CASSIVRDRNNEQFF. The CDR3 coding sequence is TGTGCCAGTAGTATAGTCCGGGACAGGAACAATGAGCAGTTCTTC. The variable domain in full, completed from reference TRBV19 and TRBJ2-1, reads DGGITQSPKYLFRKEGQNVTLSCEQNLNHDAMYWYRQDPGQGLRLIYYSQIVNDFQKGDIAEGYSVSREKKESFPLTVTSAQKNPTAFYLCASSIVRDRNNEQFFGPGTRLTVL.